This is a list of T cell receptor beta chains from one sample in a study of blood T cell repertoires in COVID-19. Method: immunoSEQ multiplex PCR; TCRdb's copy keeps in-frame clones and lacks some. The sample shows roughly 200,000 clones, more than 75% of them seen only once. The sample comprised PBMCs or T cells enriched from blood (not recorded which). These TCRs come from a woman aged 25 to 39 who had recovered from COVID-19. Each CDR3 is given with its conserved first and last residue. Fields, in order: clone size, V gene, J gene, D gene, CDR3 protein, CDR3 DNA. The D gene is left open where the match is weak. Where a row states a size, it is once, few, many or the class of an expanded clone; other rows omit it.

NA	TRBV10-3	TRBJ1-1	NA	CAISESPGGGEAFF	TGTGCCATCAGTGAGTCGCCGGGGGGGGGTGAAGCTTTCTTT
NA	TRBV28	TRBJ1-2	NA	CASSLGARFPYGYTF	TGTGCCAGCAGTTTAGGGGCAAGGTTTCCCTATGGCTACACCTTC
NA	TRBV30	TRBJ1-2	NA	CAWGTVVYTF	TGTGCCTGGGGAACTGTCGTCTACACCTTC
NA	TRBV3-1/TRBV3-2	TRBJ2-2	NA	CASSRTSTGELFF	TGTGCCAGCAGCCGAACTAGCACCGGGGAGCTGTTTTTT
NA	TRBV5-1	TRBJ1-1	NA	CASSQQGPNTEAFF	TGCGCCAGCAGCCAGCAGGGCCCGAACACTGAAGCTTTCTTT
NA	TRBV24-1	TRBJ2-7	TRBD1	CATSEVQGTEQYF	TGTGCCACCAGTGAAGTACAGGGGACCGAGCAGTACTTC
NA	TRBV3-1/TRBV3-2	TRBJ1-2	NA	CASSSGGRGNYGYTF	TGTGCCAGCAGCTCAGGTGGAAGGGGGAACTATGGCTACACCTTC
NA	TRBV6-6	TRBJ2-5	NA	CASSPSNYGSQETQYF	TGTGCCAGCAGTCCCAGCAACTATGGTTCCCAAGAGACCCAGTACTTC
NA	TRBV6-6	TRBJ1-5	NA	CASSYSSVGPNQPQHF	TGTGCCAGCAGTTACTCATCGGTTGGGCCCAATCAGCCCCAGCATTTT
once	TRBV20-1	TRBJ2-7	NA	CSANANYEQYF	TGCAGTGCGAACGCTAACTACGAGCAGTACTTC
NA	TRBV14	TRBJ1-1	NA	CASSTTGSPLKAFF	TGTGCCAGCAGCACAACAGGGTCCCCTCTGAAAGCTTTCTTT
NA	TRBV20-1	TRBJ2-7	NA	CSARLDEQYF	TGCAGTGCTAGACTAGACGAGCAGTACTTC
NA	TRBV27	TRBJ2-1	TRBD2	CASSSKGLAEPGFYNEQFF	TGTGCCAGCAGTTCTAAGGGACTAGCGGAGCCGGGATTCTACAATGAGCAGTTCTTC
NA	TRBV6-5	TRBJ2-1	NA	CASAGWGQEQFF	TGTGCCAGCGCAGGGTGGGGCCAGGAGCAGTTCTTC
NA	TRBV30	TRBJ1-4	NA	CAWSLTDTSLKLFF	TGTGCCTGGAGCTTAACTGACACCTCCCTAAAACTGTTTTTT
NA	TRBV30	TRBJ1-5	NA	CAWSGGFNQPQHF	TGTGCCTGGAGTGGCGGATTTAATCAGCCCCAGCATTTT
NA	TRBV5-6	TRBJ2-2	TRBD1	CASSTTGVDGTGELFF	TGTGCCAGCAGCACGACAGGGGTGGACGGCACCGGGGAGCTGTTTTTT
NA	TRBV10-1	TRBJ2-3	NA	CASSEIRGDTQYF	TGCGCCAGCAGTGAGATCAGGGGAGATACGCAGTATTTT
NA	TRBV3-1/TRBV3-2	TRBJ2-5	NA	CASSQAGDGETQYF	TGTGCCAGCAGCCAGGCGGGTGATGGGGAGACCCAGTACTTC
NA	TRBV19	TRBJ2-7	TRBD1	CASSIWDRAYEQYF	TGTGCCAGTAGTATCTGGGACAGGGCCTACGAGCAGTACTTC
NA	TRBV4-2	TRBJ2-1	TRBD1	CASSQRVDRVGNEQFF	TGTGCCAGCAGCCAAAGAGTCGACAGGGTCGGCAATGAGCAGTTCTTC
NA	TRBV28	TRBJ2-1	TRBD2	CASSRGFEAGVSNEQFF	TGTGCCAGCAGTCGAGGGTTCGAAGCGGGAGTGAGCAATGAGCAGTTCTTC
few	TRBV5-6	TRBJ2-7	NA	CASSFLGQINYEQYF	TGTGCCAGCAGCTTCCTAGGACAGATCAACTACGAGCAGTACTTC
NA	TRBV19	TRBJ2-7	NA	CASSTGGLTYEQYF	TGTGCCAGTAGTACCGGAGGACTTACCTACGAGCAGTACTTC
NA	TRBV27	TRBJ1-5	NA	CASSLGGSGQPQHF	TGTGCCAGCAGTTTAGGGGGGTCAGGCCAGCCCCAGCATTTT
NA	TRBV27	TRBJ2-7	TRBD1	CASSLSAGGHEQYF	TGTGCCAGCAGTTTGTCGGCAGGGGGCCACGAGCAGTACTTC
NA	TRBV6-2/TRBV6-3	TRBJ1-5	NA	CASSYSGLTALNQPQHF	TGTGCCAGCAGTTACTCCGGTTTGACAGCGCTTAATCAGCCCCAGCATTTT
NA	TRBV6-6	TRBJ2-7	NA	CASSFRDEQYF	TGTGCCAGCAGTTTCCGGGACGAGCAGTACTTC
NA	TRBV7-8	TRBJ1-5	TRBD1	CASSEGGDQPQHF	TGTGCCAGCAGCGAAGGGGGCGATCAGCCCCAGCATTTT
NA	TRBV3-1/TRBV3-2	TRBJ2-1	NA	CASSQVATSSYNEQFF	TGTGCCAGCAGCCAAGTAGCAACTAGCTCCTACAATGAGCAGTTCTTC
NA	TRBV20-1	TRBJ2-3	TRBD2	CSASGTSGTNTQYF	TGCAGTGCTAGTGGGACTAGCGGGACTAATACGCAGTATTTT
once	TRBV30	TRBJ2-2	NA	CAWSVLDRREATGELFF	TGTGCCTGGAGTGTACTCGACAGGAGAGAAGCCACCGGGGAGCTGTTTTTT
NA	TRBV6-2/TRBV6-3	TRBJ2-3	NA	CASSYRRGLRAQSTDTQYF	TGTGCCAGCAGTTACCGGCGGGGGCTGAGGGCTCAAAGCACAGATACGCAGTATTTT
NA	TRBV4-1	TRBJ2-1	NA	CASSQVPGGGNEQFF	TGCGCCAGCAGCCAGGTCCCAGGAGGAGGGAATGAGCAGTTCTTC
NA	TRBV9	TRBJ2-7	NA	CASSADTTYEQYF	TGTGCCAGCAGTGCAGACACCACCTACGAGCAGTACTTC
NA	TRBV12-3/TRBV12-4	TRBJ2-2	NA	CASRKEPGELFF	TGTGCCAGCAGAAAGGAGCCCGGGGAGCTGTTTTTT
NA	TRBV9	TRBJ1-3	NA	CASSGGGNSGNTIYF	TGTGCCAGCAGCGGTGGCGGGAACTCTGGAAACACCATATATTTT
NA	TRBV7-8	TRBJ2-7	TRBD1	CASSFNRGSYEQYF	TGTGCCAGCAGCTTTAACAGGGGGAGCTACGAGCAGTACTTC
NA	TRBV6-5	TRBJ1-2	NA	CASTNWAYGYTF	TGTGCCAGCACCAACTGGGCGTATGGCTACACCTTC
NA	TRBV28	TRBJ1-1	NA	CASSPFSTEAFF	TGTGCCAGCAGTCCGTTCAGCACTGAAGCTTTCTTT
NA	TRBV23-1	TRBJ2-7	NA	CASSQVWGVPCEQYF	TGCGCCAGCAGTCAAGTTTGGGGCGTCCCCTGCGAGCAGTACTTC
NA	TRBV28	TRBJ1-5	NA	CASTRGGGVTSNQPQHF	TGTGCCAGCACTCGCGGTGGGGGGGTTACAAGCAATCAGCCCCAGCATTTT
NA	TRBV5-1	TRBJ2-1	TRBD2	CASTWGLGGVNEQFF	TGCGCCAGCACTTGGGGACTAGGAGGAGTAAATGAGCAGTTCTTC
NA	TRBV19	TRBJ2-1	NA	CASSIWGPDEQFF	TGTGCCAGTAGTATATGGGGGCCGGATGAGCAGTTCTTC
once	TRBV15	TRBJ1-5	NA	CATSGGLESQPQHF	TGTGCCACCAGCGGGGGACTAGAGTCTCAGCCCCAGCATTTT
NA	TRBV7-8	TRBJ2-7	NA	CASSTRRGPPYEQYF	TGTGCCAGCAGCACCCGCAGGGGTCCCCCCTACGAGCAGTACTTC
NA	TRBV7-9	TRBJ1-4	TRBD1	CASSPQGLEATNEKLFF	TGTGCCAGCAGCCCACAGGGGCTAGAAGCAACTAATGAAAAACTGTTTTTT
once	TRBV6-5	TRBJ2-7	NA	CASSQGWGSYEQYF	TGTGCCAGCAGTCAGGGATGGGGATCCTACGAGCAGTACTTC
once	TRBV29-1	TRBJ2-3	TRBD2	CSVGGLAGDTQYF	TGCAGCGTTGGGGGACTAGCTGGGGATACGCAGTATTTT
NA	TRBV4-2	TRBJ2-5	TRBD2	CASSQDGGGAGRGETQYF	TGTGCCAGCAGCCAAGATGGGGGAGGAGCGGGACGCGGAGAGACCCAGTACTTC
NA	TRBV5-1	TRBJ1-1	NA	CASSLAGSGDDTEAFF	TGCGCCAGCAGCTTGGCCGGGTCAGGGGATGACACTGAAGCTTTCTTT